This T cell receptor beta chain comes out of a study of T cell changes during pregnancy in multiple sclerosis. Clones were sequenced by immunoSEQ multiplex PCR, and TCRdb holds only the in-frame ones, with some missing. In the table there are around 68,000 clones, around 92% of which are singletons. The sample holds a few counts of this clone. Material: peripheral blood, obtained in the third trimester of pregnancy. This receptor was identified in a female donor in good health, enrolled as a control in a pregnancy study.

The CDR3 DNA sequence: TGCGCCAGCAGCCAAGGGCTGGGGGGGCCCGGGGAGCTGTTTTTT. Its translation is CASSQGLGGPGELFF. V is TRBV4-1 and J is TRBJ2-2; weak D call: TRBD2 (7 bases). The germline V and J ends were trimmed by 1 base and 6 bases, with 12 bases remaining between them. Germline V gene data show CDR1 as MGHRA and CDR2 as YSYEKL. The CDR3 consists of 15 residues.